The 3 T cell receptor beta chains listed next were all sequenced from one sample in a study of T cells in Graves' hyperthyroidism and ophthalmopathy. TCR beta CDR3 regions were amplified from RNA transcripts. The TCR CDR3 was amplified in a first-round RT-PCR using the HTBI primer set. From the multiplex PCR reads, TCRdb called clonotypes with MiXCR, one entry per CDR3 protein. The top ten hold around 20% of the sample, which has about 160,000 distinct CDR3 sequences, just under 9.5% seen once. Sequencing was done on a sample of blood. These receptors all come from a woman aged 18-29 years with Graves' hyperthyroidism that later progressed to Graves' ophthalmopathy.

Many counts were recorded for this clonotype. The V call is TRBV20-1, the J call TRBJ2-1; 10 positions agree with TRBD1. The CDR3 has 15 amino acids. V gave up 0 bases and J gave up 8 bases; unmatched junction bases: 7. Looked up from germline, CDR1 is DFQATT and CDR2 is SNEGSKA (reference sequence). DNA for the CDR3: TGCAGTGCTAGAGATCAGGACAGGGGGTGGGATGAGCAGTTCTTC. Its protein product is CSARDQDRGWDEQFF.

This clonotype has a count of ten or more. This chain links TRBV3-1 with TRBJ1-1; tentative D call: TRBD1 (5 bases). V was clipped by 0 bases and J by 1 base, with 15 bases between them. Germline CDR1 LGHDT, CDR2 YNNKEL (reference sequence). This CDR3 region has 17 residues. The CDR3, as DNA: TGTGCCAGCAGCCAAGATTGGATAGGGAGGGGGAACACTGAAGCTTTCTTT. This sequence encodes CASSQDWIGRGNTEAFF.

A few counts support this clonotype. The V call is TRBV9, the J call TRBJ1-1; maybe TRBD1 (6 bases). Trimming left V 0 bases short and J 7 bases short, with 10 bases between. Per the germline V gene, CDR1 is SGDLS and CDR2 is YYNGEE. The CDR3 is 13 amino acids. CDR3 bases: TGTGCCAGCAGCGTAGGGGGGCGGGATGAAGCTTTCTTT. This gives the protein CASSVGGRDEAFF.